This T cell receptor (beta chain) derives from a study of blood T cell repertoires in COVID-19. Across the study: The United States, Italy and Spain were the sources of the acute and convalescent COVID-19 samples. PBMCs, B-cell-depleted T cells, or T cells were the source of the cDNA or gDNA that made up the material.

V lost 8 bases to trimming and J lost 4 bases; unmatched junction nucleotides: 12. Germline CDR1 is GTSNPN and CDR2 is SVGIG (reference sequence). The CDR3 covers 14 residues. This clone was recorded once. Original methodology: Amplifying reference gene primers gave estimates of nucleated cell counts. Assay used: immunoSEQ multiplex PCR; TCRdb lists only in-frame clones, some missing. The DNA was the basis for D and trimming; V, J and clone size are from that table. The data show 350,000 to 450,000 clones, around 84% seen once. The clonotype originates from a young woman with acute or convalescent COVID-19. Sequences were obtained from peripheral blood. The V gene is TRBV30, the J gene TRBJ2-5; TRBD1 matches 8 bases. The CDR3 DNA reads TGTGCCGGAGAGGTGGGCAGGGGGCTAGAGACCCAGTACTTC. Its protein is CAGEVGRGLETQYF.